This TCR beta chain stems from a study of CD8 T cell repertoires and HIV-1 epitope variants. Looking at the study overall: Each of Twenty-five Gag and Nef epitope peptides stimulated a separate culture. Control wells had CMV/EBV/flu peptides, negative Ebola AY9, or no peptide. Cultures ran ten to eleven days, with IL-2, IL-7 and IL-15 added on days 3 and 7.

With respect to this clone: Its antigen is as yet unknown.

Germline CDR1 reads MDHEN; CDR2 reads SYDVKM. The CDR3 runs to 15 residues. With V trimmed by 2 bases and J by 5 bases, 4 bases remained unmatched. Produced via immunoSEQ multiplex PCR; TCRdb's table is partial and in-frame only. The sample lists about 5,900 clones, around three fifths seen once, with roughly 46% in the top ten. The sequence derives from a male donor with HIV. The V and J genes are TRBV28 and TRBJ2-2; 8 bases line up with TRBD1. The specimen was cultured CD8+ T cells derived from PBMCs. The CDR3 is CASSLHQGATGELFF. CDR3 DNA: TGTGCCAGCAGTTTACATCAGGGGGCGACCGGGGAGCTGTTTTTT.